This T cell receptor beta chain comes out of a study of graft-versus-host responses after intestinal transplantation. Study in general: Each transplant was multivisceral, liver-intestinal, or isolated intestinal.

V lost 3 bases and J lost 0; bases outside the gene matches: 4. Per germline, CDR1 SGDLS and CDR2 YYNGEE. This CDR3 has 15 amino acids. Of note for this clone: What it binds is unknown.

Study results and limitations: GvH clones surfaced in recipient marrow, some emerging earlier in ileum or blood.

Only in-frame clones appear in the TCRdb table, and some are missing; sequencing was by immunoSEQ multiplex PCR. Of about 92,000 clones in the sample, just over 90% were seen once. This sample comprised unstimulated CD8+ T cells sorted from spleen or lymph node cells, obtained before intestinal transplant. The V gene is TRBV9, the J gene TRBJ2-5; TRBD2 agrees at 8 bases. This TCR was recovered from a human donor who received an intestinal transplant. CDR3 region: CASSDSGTYQETQYF. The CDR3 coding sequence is TGTGCCAGCAGCGATAGCGGGACCTACCAAGAGACCCAGTACTTC.